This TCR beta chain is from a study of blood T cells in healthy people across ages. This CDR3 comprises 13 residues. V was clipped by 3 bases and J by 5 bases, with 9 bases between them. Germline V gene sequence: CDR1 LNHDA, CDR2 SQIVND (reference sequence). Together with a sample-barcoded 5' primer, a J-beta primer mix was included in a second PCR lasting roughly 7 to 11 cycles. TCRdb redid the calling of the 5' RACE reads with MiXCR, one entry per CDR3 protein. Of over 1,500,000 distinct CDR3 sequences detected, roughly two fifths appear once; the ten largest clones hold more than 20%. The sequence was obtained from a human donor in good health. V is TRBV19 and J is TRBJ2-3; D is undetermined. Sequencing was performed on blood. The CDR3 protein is CASSMSKGDTQYF. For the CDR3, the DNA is TGTGCCAGTAGTATGTCCAAAGGAGATACGCAGTATTTT.